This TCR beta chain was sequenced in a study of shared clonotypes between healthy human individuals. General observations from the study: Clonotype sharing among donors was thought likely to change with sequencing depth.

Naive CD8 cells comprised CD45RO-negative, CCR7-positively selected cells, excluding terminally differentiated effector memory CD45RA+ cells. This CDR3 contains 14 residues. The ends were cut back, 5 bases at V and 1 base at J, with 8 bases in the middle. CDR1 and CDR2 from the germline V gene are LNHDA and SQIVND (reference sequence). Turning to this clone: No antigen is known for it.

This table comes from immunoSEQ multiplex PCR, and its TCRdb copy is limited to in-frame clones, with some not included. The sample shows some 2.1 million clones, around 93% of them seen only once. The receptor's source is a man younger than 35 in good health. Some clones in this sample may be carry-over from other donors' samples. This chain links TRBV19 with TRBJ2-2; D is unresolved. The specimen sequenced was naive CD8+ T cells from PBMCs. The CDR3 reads CASSPTENTGELFF. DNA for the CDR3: TGTGCCAGTAGTCCAACAGAGAACACCGGGGAGCTGTTTTTT.